This T cell receptor (beta chain) comes out of a study of T-cell reconstitution after alpha-beta-depleted transplantation in children (dated by TCRdb to 2016 to 2018). About the investigation overall: Using TCR repertoire profiling, the study quantitatively followed how T-cell immune reconstitution unfolded in children after TCRalphabeta/CD19-depleted allogeneic hematopoietic cell transplantation.

The treatment or condition label corresponds to: allogeneic hematopoietic cell transplantation with graft depleted of TCRalphabeta T cells and CD19 B cells. The transplant recipients were children given TCRalphabeta/CD19-depleted allogeneic hematopoietic cell grafts. The germline V gene gives CDR1 as MDHEN and CDR2 as SYDVKM. V drops 6 bases and J drops 4 bases, leaving 7 bases in between. The CDR3 sequence holds 12 residues, the cysteine and phenylalanine included. This entry keeps only the CDR3 DNA: 36 bases, framed from base 1. The method was PCR. The data were produced on an Illumina HiSeq 2500. TCR libraries were prepared with molecular barcoding, using unique molecular identifiers to normalize TCRbeta repertoire quantification. Through fastp at Q25 and MiXCR, TCRdb rebuilt clones from the public reads, retaining in-frame beta chains. Rows matching on CDR3 protein sequence are summarized as one entry with the most common DNA and genes. Recorded for this sample are over 200,000 distinct CDR3 sequences; roughly a sixth of them occurred a single time. The ten largest clones capture around 45% of the sample.

This clonotype was counted only a few times. Its recognized antigen is unknown. Per-base qualities were not stored, and no clone one base away is much larger. What the authors observed across the whole study: In some patients, the high TCRbeta diversity seen at day 60 was put down to recipient T cells and intrathymic progenitors that had survived conditioning. The frequencies of hyperexpanded clones fell over the following months, and after one year, T-cell counts and TCRbeta diversity were mostly attributed to newly produced T cells. The apparently early recovery of alphabetaT-cell counts about two months after transplant reportedly depended on only several hundred rapidly expanded clones that came from non-depleted graft cells.

The V and J genes are TRBV28 and TRBJ2-1, with no confident D gene call. This receptor was obtained from a male patient under 10 years old who had a stem cell transplant for acute lymphoblastic leukemia, so the T cells may come from the graft donor. The sample consisted of PBMCs, mostly from graft donor cells, taken 360 days after TCRalphabeta/CD19-depleted stem cell transplant. The DNA sequence is as follows: TGTGCCAGCAGGGCCGGGTACAATGAGCAGTTCTTC. Translation gives CASRAGYNEQFF.